The 30 T cell receptor beta chains below come from one sample, sequenced in a study of monozygotic twins with inflammatory bowel disease. For each CDR3 protein, TCRdb gives one entry from its re-call of the 5' RACE reads, without DNA. The sample holds about 300,000 distinct CDR3 sequences. The sequencing sample was made of blood. Every receptor here comes from a human donor with ulcerative colitis or Crohn's disease, or a healthy co-twin of an affected twin (not recorded which).

The gene calls are TRBV7-8 and TRBJ2-3; as DNA is missing, the TRBD1 call by TCRdb cannot be tested. Germline V CDR1 and CDR2: SGHVS, FQNEAQ. CDR3 length equals 16 residues. Here the CDR3 reads CASSPRWAGWADTQYF.

The chain employs TRBV29-1 and TRBJ2-3. Germline V gene lookup returns CDR1 SQVTM and CDR2 ANQGSEA. There are 11 residues in the CDR3. Here the CDR3 reads CSVDWTDTQYF.

The V call is TRBV7-3, the J call TRBJ1-6; TCRdb picks TRBD1, but there is no DNA to check that call. The germline V gene has CDR1 SGHTA and CDR2 FQGTGA. The CDR3 consists of 14 residues. CDR3 sequence reads: CASRGQVVGSPLHF.

The chain joins TRBV24-1 to TRBJ2-5. Germline V gene lookup returns CDR1 KGHDR and CDR2 SFDVKD. CDR3 size: 16 residues. The CDR3 reads CATSDFAATGTETQYF.

The chain employs TRBV2 and TRBJ2-3; the TRBD2 assignment by TCRdb is unverifiable without DNA. CDR3 size: 15 residues. Germline V gene data show CDR1 as SNHLY and CDR2 as FYNNEI. CDR3 residues: CASTPGTSGTDTQYF.

V is TRBV7-9 and J is TRBJ1-2. This CDR3 is built from 17 residues. Per the germline V gene, CDR1 is SEHNR and CDR2 is FQNEAQ (reference sequence). CDR3 protein: CASSLASGTQANYGYTF.

This rearrangement joins TRBV20-1 to TRBJ1-6; TCRdb gives TRBD1 as the D gene, but with no DNA this cannot be confirmed. CDR3 length: 16 amino acids. In germline, CDR1 is DFQATT, CDR2 SNEGSKA (reference sequence). The CDR3 loop reads CSATDRTAFYNSPLHF.

CDR3 protein: CASSLMRTYEQYF. V is TRBV4-3 and J is TRBJ2-7. CDR3 length equals 13 residues. Germline assignment: CDR1 LGHNA and CDR2 YSLEER.

CDR3: CASSPFRGAYEQYF. The chain recombines TRBV7-2 with TRBJ2-7; TCRdb names TRBD2, which stays unverified in the absence of DNA. The CDR3 is 14 amino acids. The V gene's germline CDR1 is SGHTA and CDR2 FQGNSA.

The chain recombines TRBV29-1 with TRBJ2-4; lacking DNA, the TRBD2 call made by TCRdb goes unchecked. CDR3 size: 13 residues. CDR1 and CDR2 (germline): SQVTM, ANQGSEA. The CDR3 is CSPPLAGGYIQYF.

The rearrangement uses TRBV9 and TRBJ2-3; TCRdb indicates TRBD2, and absent DNA this call remains unverified. CDR1 and CDR2 from the germline V gene are SGDLS and YYNGEE. The CDR3 contains 12 residues. The CDR3 loop is CASSKLVDTQYF. Drawing the rest from reference TRBV9 and TRBJ2-3, the complete variable domain is DSGVTQTPKHLITATGQRVTLRCSPRSGDLSVYWYQQSLDQGLQFLIQYYNGEERAKGNILERFSAQQFPDLHSELNLSSLELGDSALYFCASSKLVDTQYFGPGTRLTVL.

This sequence joins TRBV13 and TRBJ2-7; TCRdb reports TRBD2, a call that lacks DNA to check it against. The CDR3 is made up of 15 amino acids. The germline gives CDR1 PRHDT, CDR2 FYEKMQ (reference sequence). The CDR3 is CASSQARLQVYEQYF.

The chain uses TRBV2 and TRBJ2-7; TCRdb's D call, TRBD1, is unchecked because there is no DNA. Germline V gives CDR1 SNHLY, CDR2 FYNNEI. The CDR3 is 13 amino acids. The CDR3 loop reads CASRGQGAGEQYF.

The chain is built from TRBV20-1 and TRBJ1-4; TCRdb calls TRBD1, which cannot be checked without DNA. From germline, CDR1 is DFQATT and CDR2 SNEGSKA (reference sequence). CDR3 size: 13 residues. The CDR3 protein is CSAGPGSGEKLFF.

This rearrangement joins TRBV12-3 or TRBV12-4 to TRBJ2-1; without DNA, the TCRdb call of TRBD1 cannot be checked. The CDR3 totals 15 residues. The CDR3 protein is CASINRDRVKDEQFF.

The rearrangement joins TRBV6-5 to TRBJ2-2; as DNA is missing, the TRBD2 call by TCRdb cannot be tested. CDR1 is MNHEY, CDR2 SVGAGI, per germline. The CDR3 is 16 amino acids. The CDR3 sequence: CASRLGTLANTGELFF.

The chain recombines TRBV12-3 or TRBV12-4 with TRBJ2-2; the TCRdb call, TRBD2, lacks DNA for checking. The CDR3 loop spans 15 amino acids. The chain's CDR3 is CASRKSGANTGELFF.

This sequence joins TRBV6-2 or TRBV6-3 and TRBJ2-4; TCRdb's D call, TRBD1, is unchecked because there is no DNA. The CDR3 is 14 residues long. The germline CDR1 and CDR2 sequences are MNHEY and SVGEGT. The CDR3 is CASSHFTGGRIQYF.

The rearrangement uses TRBV9 and TRBJ1-5. From germline, CDR1 is SGDLS and CDR2 YYNGEE. The CDR3 length is 15 residues. The CDR3 loop is CASSVVRIACQPQHF.

The rearrangement joins TRBV5-1 to TRBJ2-5; absent DNA, TCRdb's TRBD1 call cannot be checked. The CDR3 extends over 15 amino acids. From germline, CDR1 is SGHRS and CDR2 YFSETQ. CDR3 amino acids: CASSLESRGTETQYF.

The chain links TRBV5-1 to TRBJ2-1; without DNA, the TCRdb call of TRBD1 cannot be checked. The CDR3 is 14 residues long. Germline CDR1 reads SGHRS; CDR2 reads YFSETQ. The CDR3 region is CASSLGRTGEEQFF.

The rearrangement links TRBV6-5 to TRBJ2-3. The CDR3 has 15 amino acids. Germline V gene lookup returns CDR1 MNHEY and CDR2 SVGAGI. The CDR3: CASSYSPSSTDTQYF.

This sequence joins TRBV6-5 and TRBJ2-5; TCRdb's D call, TRBD1, is unchecked because there is no DNA. The CDR3 covers 15 residues. Germline assignment: CDR1 MNHEY and CDR2 SVGAGI. The CDR3 sequence: CASSYTGGARETQYF.

The chain is built from TRBV20-1 and TRBJ1-4. Germline V gene data show CDR1 as DFQATT and CDR2 as SNEGSKA (reference sequence). The CDR3 runs to 17 residues. This chain's CDR3 is CSARDSGPQGRNEKLFF.

This chain uses TRBV5-1 with TRBJ2-2; as DNA is missing, the TRBD2 call by TCRdb cannot be tested. The CDR3 sequence is 14 residues long. Germline loops: CDR1 SGHRS, CDR2 YFSETQ. CDR3 protein: CASNGGLESEELFF.

The CDR3 is CASSWAYSYEQYF. V and J are TRBV12-3 or TRBV12-4 and TRBJ2-7; TCRdb indicates TRBD2, and absent DNA this call remains unverified. The CDR3 contains 13 residues.

The chain recombines TRBV29-1 with TRBJ2-5; absent DNA, TCRdb's TRBD1 call cannot be checked. Germline V gene sequence: CDR1 SQVTM, CDR2 ANQGSEA. This CDR3 has 12 amino acids. The CDR3 sequence: CSALHRGETQYF.

V gene TRBV20-1 combines with J gene TRBJ1-5. Germline CDR1 DFQATT, CDR2 SNEGSKA (reference sequence). This CDR3 has 12 amino acids. CDR3 residues: CSAWAGGQPQQF.

This sequence joins TRBV3-1 and TRBJ1-5; TCRdb selects TRBD1, and the lack of DNA leaves this call unchecked. CDR3 length equals 15 residues. The germline CDR1 and CDR2 sequences are LGHDT and YNNKEL (reference sequence). The CDR3 sequence: CASSQDGTGNQPQHF.

The CDR3 sequence: CASSLGTSGINEQFF. The chain recombines TRBV14 with TRBJ2-1; TCRdb's assignment of TRBD2 cannot be checked, as there is no DNA. This CDR3 spans 15 amino acids. Looked up from germline, CDR1 is SGHDN and CDR2 is FVKESK. Full variable domain (rest looked up from reference TRBV14 and TRBJ2-1): EAGVTQFPSHSVIEKGQTVTLRCDPISGHDNLYWYRRVMGKEIKFLLHFVKESKQDESGMPNNRFLAERTGGTYSTLKVQPAELEDSGVYFCASSLGTSGINEQFFGPGTRLTVL.